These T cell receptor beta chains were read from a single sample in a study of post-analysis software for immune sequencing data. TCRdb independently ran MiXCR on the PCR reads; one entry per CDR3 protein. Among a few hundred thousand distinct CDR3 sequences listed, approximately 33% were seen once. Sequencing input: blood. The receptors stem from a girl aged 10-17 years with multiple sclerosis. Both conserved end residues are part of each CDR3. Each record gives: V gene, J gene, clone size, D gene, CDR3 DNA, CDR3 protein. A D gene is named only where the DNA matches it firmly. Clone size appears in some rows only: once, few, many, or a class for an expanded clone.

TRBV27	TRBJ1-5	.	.	TGTGCCAGCAGTTTATCTGCCAGGGGCGTAATTCTGGGGAGCAATCAGCCCCAGCATTTT	CASSLSARGVILGSNQPQHF
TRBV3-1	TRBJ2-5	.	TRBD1	TGTGCCAGCAGCCAACTAGGGGGCTGGCAAGAGACCCAGTACTTC	CASSQLGGWQETQYF
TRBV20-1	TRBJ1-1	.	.	TGCAGTGCTCCCGGGACACTATACACTGAAGCTTTCTTT	CSAPGTLYTEAFF
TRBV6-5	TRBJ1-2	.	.	TGTGCCAGCAGAAGGGACGCTACTAACTATGGCTACACCTTC	CASRRDATNYGYTF
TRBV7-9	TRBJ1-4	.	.	TGTGCCAGCAGCCGACCGGGACCCTATGAAAAACTGTTTTTT	CASSRPGPYEKLFF
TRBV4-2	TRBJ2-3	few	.	TGTGCCAGCAGCCATTCCTACCCCTTGAACCCGCGGGATGCGCAGTATTTT	CASSHSYPLNPRDAQYF
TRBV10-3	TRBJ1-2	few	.	TGTGCCATCAGTTTAGGGGATGGCTACACCTTC	CAISLGDGYTF
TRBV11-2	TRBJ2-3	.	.	TGTGCCAGCAGCCCTTCACTGAGGGGTGAAACAGATACGCAGTATTTT	CASSPSLRGETDTQYF
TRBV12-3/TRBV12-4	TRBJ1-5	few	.	TGTGCCAGCAGTTTATCCTCCACGCGTCAGCCCCAGCATTTT	CASSLSSTRQPQHF
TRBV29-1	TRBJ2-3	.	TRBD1	TGCAGCGCGCCCTTACAGGGGGCGCGAACAGATACGCAGTATTTT	CSAPLQGARTDTQYF
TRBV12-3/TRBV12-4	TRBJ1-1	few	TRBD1	TGTGCCAGCAGTTTGACAGGGGTTCGCACTGAAGCTTTCTTT	CASSLTGVRTEAFF
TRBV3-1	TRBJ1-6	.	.	TGTGCCAGCAGCCAAGGGCAGGGAGGGTCACCCCTCCACTTT	CASSQGQGGSPLHF
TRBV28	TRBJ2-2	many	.	TGTGCCAGCAGACTCAGGGTAGGCCTGAACACCGGGGAGCTGTTTTTT	CASRLRVGLNTGELFF
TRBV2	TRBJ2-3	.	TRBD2	TGTGCCAGCAGTGACTTGGCGGCAGGGAGGGCAGATACGCAGTATTTT	CASSDLAAGRADTQYF
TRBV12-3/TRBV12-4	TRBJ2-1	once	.	TGTGCCAGCTTCTCATCGGGTGCTTACAATGAGCAGTTCTTC	CASFSSGAYNEQFF
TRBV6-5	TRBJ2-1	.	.	TGTGCCAGCAGTTACTCGGCAGGCCCAGCTAATGAGCAGTTCTTC	CASSYSAGPANEQFF
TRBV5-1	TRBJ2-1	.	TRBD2	TGCGCCAGCAGCTCGCTACCGGAAGCGGGGACCTCCAATGAGCAGTTCTTC	CASSSLPEAGTSNEQFF
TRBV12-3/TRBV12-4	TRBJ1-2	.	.	TGTGCCAGCAGTTTCAGGGGAGCTAACTATGGCCACACCTTC	CASSFRGANYGHTF
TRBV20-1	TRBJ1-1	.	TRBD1	TGCAGTGCCCTGACAGGGGGCGGAAACACTGAAGCTTTCTTT	CSALTGGGNTEAFF
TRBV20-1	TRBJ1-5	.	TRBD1	TGCAGTGCTAATCCCCGGGACAGGCCGGGATATCAGCCCCAGCATTTT	CSANPRDRPGYQPQHF
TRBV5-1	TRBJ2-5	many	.	TGCGCCAGCAGCACCGGGACTCAAGAGACCCAGTACTTC	CASSTGTQETQYF
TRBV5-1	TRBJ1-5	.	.	TGCGCCAGCAGCTTGGGGACGCACAATCAGCCCCAGCATTTT	CASSLGTHNQPQHF
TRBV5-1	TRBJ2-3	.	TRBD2	TGCGCCAGCAGACAGACTAGCGGACACACAGATACGCAGTATTTT	CASRQTSGHTDTQYF
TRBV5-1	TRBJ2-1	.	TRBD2	TGCGCCACCGGGGGGGCGGGGGACAATGAGCAGTTCTTC	CATGGAGDNEQFF
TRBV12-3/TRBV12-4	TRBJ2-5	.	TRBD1	TGTGCCAGCAGGCGACAGGGGCGAACGGAGACCCAGTACTTC	CASRRQGRTETQYF
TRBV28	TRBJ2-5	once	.	TGTGCCAGCAGTTCCTCTAGGACAGACGGCCGAGAGACCCAGTACTTC	CASSSSRTDGRETQYF
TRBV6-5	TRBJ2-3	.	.	TGTGCCAGCAAGACCATGGATGGCACAGATACGCAGTATTTT	CASKTMDGTDTQYF
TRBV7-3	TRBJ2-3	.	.	TGTGCCAGCAGCTTAACACCTGGGGGAGGTAGTACGCAGTATTTT	CASSLTPGGGSTQYF
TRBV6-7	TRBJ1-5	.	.	TGTGCCAGCAGTTACTCGAAGGAGAGCAATCAGCCCCAGCATTTT	CASSYSKESNQPQHF
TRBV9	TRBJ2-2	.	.	TGTGCCAGCAGCGTCCCGAAACCGAACACCGGGGAGCTGTTTTTT	CASSVPKPNTGELFF
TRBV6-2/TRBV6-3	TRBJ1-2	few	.	TGTGCCAGCAGTTCCCCGGACGGCCTGGAGTCAAACTATGGCTACACCTTC	CASSSPDGLESNYGYTF
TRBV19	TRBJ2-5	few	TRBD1	TGTGCCACGGACAGGGGTGACGAGACCCAGTACTTC	CATDRGDETQYF
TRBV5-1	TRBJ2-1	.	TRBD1	TGCGCCAGCAGCCTAGGACAGGGGACCTACCTCGACAATGAGCAGTTCTTC	CASSLGQGTYLDNEQFF
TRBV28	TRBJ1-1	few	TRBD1	TGTGCCAGCAGCCCAAGGGGGCACAGGAACACTGAAGCTTTCTTT	CASSPRGHRNTEAFF
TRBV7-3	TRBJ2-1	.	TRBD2	TGTGCCACCGACGGGGGGTCCTACAATGAGCAGTTCTTC	CATDGGSYNEQFF
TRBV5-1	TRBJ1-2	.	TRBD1	TGCGCCAGCAGCTTGAGCCCGGGACAGGGCTCTAATATCTACACCTTC	CASSLSPGQGSNIYTF
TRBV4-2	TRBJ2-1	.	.	TGTGCCAGCAGCCAAGTAGGGGCCCCTAACAATGAGCAGTTCTTC	CASSQVGAPNNEQFF
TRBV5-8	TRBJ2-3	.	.	TGTGCCAGCAGCGGGCGCGGCAGGGCTATCACAGATACGCAGTATTTT	CASSGRGRAITDTQYF
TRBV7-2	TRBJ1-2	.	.	TGTGCCACCCGAGGGACCCTCTATGGCTACACCTTC	CATRGTLYGYTF
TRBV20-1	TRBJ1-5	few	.	TGCAGTGCTAGACCCGCAGGGGAAGCCAATCAGCCCCAGCATTTT	CSARPAGEANQPQHF
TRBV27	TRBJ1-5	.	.	TGTGCCAGCAGCCCTTCCGGGTTTCAGCCCCAGCATTTT	CASSPSGFQPQHF
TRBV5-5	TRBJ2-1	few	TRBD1	TGTGCCAGCAGCTTCCGGACAGGGACGGATGAGCAGTTCTTC	CASSFRTGTDEQFF
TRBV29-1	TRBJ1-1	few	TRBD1	TGCAGCGCGAGTGACAGGGGGGGAAGCACTGAAGCTTTCTTT	CSASDRGGSTEAFF
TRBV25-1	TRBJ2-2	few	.	TGTGCCAGCAGTGGACAGCCGAACACCGGGGAGCTGTTTTTT	CASSGQPNTGELFF
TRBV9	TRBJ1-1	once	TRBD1	TGTGCCAGCAGCCCGGACAGGGGGACGCCTTTCTTT	CASSPDRGTPFF
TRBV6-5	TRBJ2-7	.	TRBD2	TGTGCCAGCAGCCGGACTAGCGGGGGGGCCTTCGAGCAGTACTTC	CASSRTSGGAFEQYF
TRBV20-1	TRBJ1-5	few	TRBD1	TGCAGTGCCACGACAGGGAATAGCAATCAGCCCCAGCATTTT	CSATTGNSNQPQHF
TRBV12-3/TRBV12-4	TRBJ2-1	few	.	TGTGCCAGCAGTTTTTCGGACCCCCCCGAGCAGTTCTTC	CASSFSDPPEQFF
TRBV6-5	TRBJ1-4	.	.	TGTGCCAGCACCACCTGGGAGTATGGAACTAATGAAAAACTGTTTTTT	CASTTWEYGTNEKLFF
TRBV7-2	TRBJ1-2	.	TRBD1	TGTGCCAGCAGCTCGGGTGGGACAGGGGCCAACTATGGCTACACCTTC	CASSSGGTGANYGYTF
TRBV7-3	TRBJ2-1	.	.	TGTGCCAGCAGCTTACCGTCCGGAGGCTCCGGTCAAACCTACAATGAGCAGTTCTTC	CASSLPSGGSGQTYNEQFF
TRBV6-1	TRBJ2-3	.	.	TGTGCCAGCAGTGTACGTTACACAGATACGCAGTATTTT	CASSVRYTDTQYF
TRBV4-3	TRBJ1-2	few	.	TGCGCCAGCAGCCGCGGACGGATCTATGGCTACACCTTC	CASSRGRIYGYTF
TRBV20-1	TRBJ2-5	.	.	TGCAGTGCTAAGGTGTATGCTATACGGGAGACCCAGTACTTC	CSAKVYAIRETQYF